Below are 10 T cell receptor beta chains sequenced from a single sample in a study of T cell repertoires in cytomegalovirus infection. Antigens for these TCRs are unknown. TCRdb re-derived calls from the reads in MiXCR, one entry per CDR3 protein. The sample lists over 250,000 distinct CDR3 sequences; around 20% were seen once. Sequenced material: cultured PBMCs, taken from culture after CMV antigen stimulation. Receptors originate from a human donor in good health (CMV status not recorded). Some clones in this sample may be carry-over from other donors' samples.

This clonotype has ten or more counts. This rearrangement joins TRBV12-3 or TRBV12-4 to TRBJ1-5; tentative D call: TRBD1 (5 bases). The CDR3 covers 13 residues. The V end was cut by 0 bases, the J end by 10 bases, with 10 bases between. DNA of the CDR3: TGTGCCAGCAGTTTAGCAGGGCAGGGACCCCAGCATTTT. It specifies CASSLAGQGPQHF.

This clonotype has at least ten counts. The CDR3 loop reads CATSSRIYYNEQFF. CDR3 coding DNA: TGTGCCACCAGCAGCAGGATCTACTACAATGAGCAGTTCTTC. The chain links TRBV15 to TRBJ2-1; D gene unclear. Deletions cut 3 bases from V and 3 bases from J, with 9 bases between. Germline assignment: CDR1 LNHNV and CDR2 YYDKDF (reference sequence). There are 14 residues in the CDR3.

This clonotype was recorded at least ten times. The J gene is TRBJ2-6, the V gene TRBV7-2; 9 nucleotides agree with TRBD2. The CDR3 consists of 18 residues. V lost 3 bases and J lost 0; bases outside the gene matches: 6. Germline lookup yields CDR1 SGHTA and CDR2 FQGNSA. CDR3 loop: CASSFSGGRASGANVLTF. In DNA, the CDR3 is TGTGCCAGCAGCTTTTCCGGCGGGAGGGCCTCTGGGGCCAACGTCCTGACTTTC.

The V and J genes are TRBV12-3 or TRBV12-4 and TRBJ1-5; 8 nucleotides line up with TRBD1. This CDR3 region has 14 residues. The ends lost 5 bases at V and 5 bases at J; junction bases unmatched: 5. In nucleotides, the CDR3 is TGTGCCAGCAGTGGTACAGGGGGAGATCAGCCCCAGCATTTT. Translated: CASSGTGGDQPQHF.

V gene TRBV6-6 combines with J gene TRBJ1-1, with 8 positions matching TRBD1. This CDR3 is built from 15 residues. Germline V gene sequence: CDR1 MNHNY, CDR2 SVGAGI (reference sequence). Losses at the gene ends were 6 bases for V and 0 bases for J; bases not matched to a gene: 6. The DNA of the CDR3 is TGTGCCAGCAGGGAACCGGGACAGGTGAACACTGAAGCTTTCTTT. Translating it yields CASREPGQVNTEAFF.

This clonotype was detected ten times or more. This chain's CDR3 is CASSPYSGRRNEQFF. CDR3 DNA sequence: TGTGCCAGCAGCCCGTATAGCGGGCGACGGAATGAGCAGTTCTTC. This rearrangement joins TRBV7-2 to TRBJ2-1, with TRBD2 matching 7 bases. Germline values: CDR1 SGHTA, CDR2 FQGNSA. This CDR3 has 15 amino acids. V shed 5 bases and J 7 bases; nucleotides not matched to a gene: 11.

This clonotype was seen only a few times. The chain couples TRBV7-3 to TRBJ2-1; TRBD1 might be the D (5 bases). Trimming stripped 2 bases from V and 8 bases from J, with 10 bases between. Per germline, CDR1 SGHTA and CDR2 FQGTGA. This CDR3 spans 13 amino acids. The CDR3 DNA follows: TGTGCCAGCAGCTTAGAAAGCAGGGATGAGCAGTTCTTC. Amino acids: CASSLESRDEQFF.

A note on this clonotype: A much bigger clone sits one base away, suggesting this may be a read error. The chain links TRBV19 to TRBJ2-1; 9 positions agree with TRBD2. Looked up from germline, CDR1 is LNHDA and CDR2 is SQIVND (reference sequence). There are 14 residues in the CDR3. The CDR3 nucleotides are TGTGCCCGTAGTGCCAGTAAGAGACTAGCGGCGCAGTTCTTC. Its protein product is CARSASKRLAAQFF.

This clonotype was seen ten or more times. V gene TRBV7-2 combines with J gene TRBJ2-3; TRBD2 is a possible D gene (5 bases). The CDR3 has 15 amino acids. Germline CDR1 and CDR2: SGHTA and FQGNSA. Trimming pared 5 bases from V and 0 bases from J, leaving 12 bases between. The CDR3 region has the DNA TGTGCCAGCAGCCCTGACTATATTAGCACAGATACGCAGTATTTT. Protein product: CASSPDYISTDTQYF.

This clonotype has more than one count but fewer than ten. The chain uses TRBV7-2 and TRBJ2-7, with D tentatively TRBD1 (5 bases). This CDR3 spans 15 amino acids. V lost 1 base and J 3 bases, leaving 13 bases between the germline ends. Germline CDR1 is SGHTA and CDR2 is FQGNSA. The CDR3 nucleotides read TGTGCCAGCAGCTTAGACGGCAGGGATTACTACGAGCAGTACTTC. It yields the protein CASSLDGRDYYEQYF.